This note documents a single TCR beta chain sequence. Its cognate antigen is unknown. The CDR3 consists of 15 residues. The V gene's germline CDR1 is LNHNV and CDR2 YYDKDF (reference sequence). With 3 bases removed from V and 2 bases from J, the gap between germline ends came to 13 bases. These data are taken from a study of cytomegalovirus exposure and HLA in healthy donors. Study results and caveats: A few CMV-associated chains were confirmed in vitro to be specific for CMV antigens. The study recorded over 150 TCR beta chains that were cytomegalovirus-associated.

Sequencing used immunoSEQ multiplex PCR; TCRdb keeps in-frame clones, though not all of them. The profile covers around 190,000 clones, with about nine tenths appearing a single time and roughly 6.6% taken by the ten largest. This sequence was found in a young man in good health and CMV-seropositive. Input material: PBMCs. The rearrangement joins TRBV15 to TRBJ2-5, with a possible D match to TRBD1 (5 bases). CDR3 protein: CATSSGATGQETQYF. CDR3 DNA: TGTGCCACCAGCAGTGGGGCCACAGGTCAAGAGACCCAGTACTTC.